The 22 T cell receptor beta chains below come from one sample, sequenced in a study of shared clonotypes between healthy human individuals. Measured with immunoSEQ multiplex PCR; TCRdb has only the in-frame clones, and not every one. The sample lists some 2 million clones; approximately 95% were seen once. CD45RO negativity and positive selection for CCR7 defined naive CD8 cells, a population that excluded terminally differentiated effector memory CD45RA+ cells. Sequenced sample: naive CD8+ T cells sorted from blood. All receptors come from a man in his late teens or twenties in good health.

This clone occurred once. The V call is TRBV7-9, the J call TRBJ2-3, with TRBD1 matching over 9 bases. CDR3 size: 15 residues. J lost 1 base, V lost 5 bases, and 4 bases had no gene match. Germline-derived CDR1 and CDR2 are SEHNR and FQNEAQ (reference sequence). The CDR3 reads CASSARDRGTDTQYF. DNA for the CDR3: TGTGCCAGCAGCGCCCGGGACAGGGGCACAGATACGCAGTATTTT.

The CDR3 region has the DNA TGTGCCTGGAGTGTACAGCGGGAGCAGTTCTTC. Its translation: CAWSVQREQFF. V and J are TRBV30 and TRBJ2-1; the D gene is possibly TRBD2 (5 bases). Trimming took off 0 bases at V and 10 bases at J, with 7 bases between the two ends. CDR1 and CDR2 from the germline V gene are GTSNPN and SVGIG (reference sequence). This CDR3 comprises 11 residues.

This chain joins TRBV18 and TRBJ1-2; D might be TRBD1 (5 bases). Germline assignment: CDR1 KGHSH and CDR2 LQKENI. Trimming stripped 0 bases from V and 4 bases from J, with 12 bases between. The CDR3 has 15 residues. The CDR3 protein is CASSPPGLALYGYTF. As DNA, the CDR3 is TGTGCCAGCTCACCACCGGGGCTCGCTCTCTATGGCTACACCTTC.

Regarding this clone: The sample contains more than one DNA sequence encoding this CDR3. V usage is TRBV6-5 and J usage is TRBJ1-1; no clear D gene. Germline loops: CDR1 MNHEY, CDR2 SVGAGI. The CDR3 has 12 amino acids. Trimming left V 0 bases short and J 7 bases short, with 6 bases between. The CDR3 is CASSYSAGEAFF. CDR3 sequence (DNA): TGTGCCAGCAGTTACTCCGCTGGTGAAGCTTTCTTT.

Of note for this clone: This same CDR3 is encoded by further DNA sequences in the sample. The chain joins TRBV30 to TRBJ1-1; D call uncertain. The V and J ends lost 4 bases and 5 bases respectively, with 14 bases between them. Germline values: CDR1 GTSNPN, CDR2 SVGIG (reference sequence). This CDR3 contains 13 residues. CDR3 nucleotides: TGTGCCTGGACAAACGGCGGTCGGACTGAAGCTTTCTTT. It codes for CAWTNGGRTEAFF.

This clone occurred once. The chain combines TRBV2 with TRBJ2-5, with a tentative D call TRBD1 (5 bases). The CDR3 totals 13 residues. V was shortened by 6 bases and J by 5 bases, with 13 bases between the two germline ends. Germline CDR1 reads SNHLY; CDR2 reads FYNNEI. CDR3 amino acids: CASRVGAGETQYF. CDR3 coding DNA: TGTGCCAGCAGGGTTGGGGCTGGGGAGACCCAGTACTTC.

J is TRBJ1-1 and V is TRBV19; D is ambiguous. Trimming cost V 10 bases and J 1 base, with 13 bases left between them. CDR1 is LNHDA and CDR2 is SQIVND in the germline V gene (reference sequence). This CDR3 has 13 amino acids. The CDR3 nucleotides read TGTGCCACCATGCTGGGAGAGAACACTGAAGCTTTCTTT. It is translated as CATMLGENTEAFF.

The chain links TRBV21-1 to TRBJ1-1; the D call TRBD1 from the table was never checked on the DNA. TRBV21-1 is reported as a pseudogene. The CDR3 runs to 15 residues. CDR3 in amino acids: CASSKTRARNTEAFF. The CDR3 nucleotides are TGTGCCAGCAGCAAGACCAGGGCTAGGAACACTGAAGCTTTCTTT.

The gene calls are TRBV29-1 and TRBJ2-5; TRBD1 matches 10 bases. The germline V gene has CDR1 SQVTM and CDR2 ANQGSEA. There are 14 residues in the CDR3. Trimming at V came to 6 bases and at J to 5 bases, leaving 9 bases not matched to a gene. The CDR3 nucleotides read TGCAGCGTCGCCGGGACAGGGGCTGTTGAGACCCAGTACTTC. This codes for CSVAGTGAVETQYF.

This chain connects TRBV6-1 to TRBJ1-6, with TRBD1 as a possible D gene (5 bases). The germline V and J ends were trimmed by 6 bases and 10 bases, with 16 bases remaining between them. The germline CDR1 and CDR2 sequences are MNHNS and SASEGT. CDR3 size: 14 residues. The CDR3: CASREPGYGSPLHF. CDR3 nucleotide sequence: TGTGCCAGCAGAGAACCAGGGTACGGGTCACCCCTCCACTTT.

The chain has TRBV6-6 and TRBJ2-1, with D hard to call. With 6 bases removed from V and 4 bases from J, the gap between germline ends came to 13 bases. The length of the CDR3 is 14 residues. CDR1 MNHNY and CDR2 SVGAGI come from the germline V gene (reference sequence). The CDR3 region has the DNA TGTGCCAGCAGCCCCCCCGACGCATACAATGAGCAGTTCTTC. Amino acids: CASSPPDAYNEQFF.

This chain links TRBV27 with TRBJ2-7; 8 bases are a match to TRBD1. In germline, CDR1 is MNHEY, CDR2 SMNVEV (reference sequence). This CDR3 contains 17 residues. Germline trimming cut 5 bases from V and 6 bases from J; bases unmatched to any gene: 18. The CDR3 spells CASSPVSPQGAKGEQYF. The CDR3, as DNA: TGTGCCAGCAGTCCGGTCTCCCCTCAGGGGGCAAAAGGCGAGCAGTACTTC.

The gene calls are TRBV25-1 and TRBJ1-1, with D possibly being TRBD1 (5 bases). Between the trimmed V and J ends, which lost 4 bases and 7 bases, there was a span of 7 bases. The germline V gene encodes CDR1 MGHDK and CDR2 SYGVNS. The CDR3 runs 11 residues. CDR3 in DNA: TGTGCCAGCAGTGGGGGGTTTGAAGCTTTCTTT. Protein: CASSGGFEAFF.

The chain has TRBV29-1 and TRBJ1-2; D uncertain. The CDR3 runs 11 residues. Germline CDR1 is SQVTM and CDR2 is ANQGSEA. The V end lost 0 bases, the J end lost 7 bases, and 6 bases lay between the germline ends. The CDR3 protein is CSVEDPPGYTF. The CDR3 DNA reads as TGCAGCGTTGAAGACCCCCCTGGCTACACCTTC.

V usage is TRBV5-1 and J usage is TRBJ2-7, with 7 bases fitting TRBD2. Germline lookup yields CDR1 SGHRS and CDR2 YFSETQ. The CDR3 is made up of 16 amino acids. Trimming cost V 4 bases and J 3 bases; bases outside gene matches: 13. CDR3 nucleotides: TGCGCCAGCAGCCCACACCCTGGAAGCGGGGACTACGAGCAGTACTTC. This sequence encodes CASSPHPGSGDYEQYF.

The genes are TRBV13 and TRBJ2-7; 8 bases are shared with TRBD1. The CDR3 covers 13 residues. Trimming took 6 bases from V and 3 from J; bases not matched to a gene: 4. Germline CDR1 is PRHDT and CDR2 is FYEKMQ (reference sequence). CDR3 bases: TGTGCCAGCAGGCGTACAGGGGGCTACGAGCAGTACTTC. This sequence encodes CASRRTGGYEQYF.

The chain carries TRBV27 and TRBJ1-2; 7 nucleotides match TRBD1. V gave up 7 bases and J gave up 3 bases; unmatched junction bases: 14. Germline V gene sequence: CDR1 MNHEY, CDR2 SMNVEV (reference sequence). CDR3 length equals 16 residues. This CDR3 is CASKGALGGADYGYTF. CDR3 DNA: TGTGCCAGCAAAGGAGCCTTAGGGGGCGCTGACTATGGCTACACCTTC.

The V gene is TRBV4-1, the J gene TRBJ1-1; D is unclear. The V and J ends lost 1 base and 4 bases respectively, with 13 bases between them. Per germline, CDR1 MGHRA and CDR2 YSYEKL. CDR3 length: 15 residues. The CDR3 nucleotides read TGCGCCAGCAGCCAAGGGGGTCAGCTGGGCACTGAAGCTTTCTTT. It codes for CASSQGGQLGTEAFF.

The rearrangement joins TRBV10-2 to TRBJ2-5; D is unclear. Germline CDR1 reads WSHSY; CDR2 reads SAAADI. V lost 3 bases and J lost 1, with 6 bases in between. The CDR3 has 13 amino acids. The CDR3 DNA follows: TGCGCCAGCAGTGATAACAGCCAAGAGACCCAGTACTTC. Translated: CASSDNSQETQYF.

V and J are TRBV2 and TRBJ1-3; D remains unclear. Trimming removed 8 bases at V and 0 bases at J, with 11 bases between. Per germline, CDR1 SNHLY and CDR2 FYNNEI. There are 14 residues in the CDR3. CDR3 amino acids: CASGRADSGNTIYF. CDR3 in DNA: TGTGCCAGCGGGCGGGCAGACTCTGGAAACACCATATATTTT.

The chain uses TRBV7-8 and TRBJ2-7; D may be TRBD1 (5 bases). In germline, CDR1 is SGHVS, CDR2 FQNEAQ. CDR3 size: 13 residues. V dropped 1 base and J dropped 5 bases, with 9 bases sitting between them. This CDR3 reads CASSLVRAHEQYF. The CDR3 DNA reads as TGTGCCAGCAGCTTAGTCAGGGCCCACGAGCAGTACTTC.

This chain links TRBV9 with TRBJ1-1; TRBD1 is a possible D gene (5 bases). V lost 0 bases and J lost 10, with 13 bases in between. Germline-derived CDR1 and CDR2 are SGDLS and YYNGEE. The CDR3 has 13 residues. The chain's CDR3 is CASSVGGGTGAFF. The DNA of the CDR3 is TGTGCCAGCAGCGTAGGCGGGGGAACGGGAGCTTTCTTT.